This T cell receptor beta chain was obtained from a study of Graves' ophthalmopathy and Graves' hyperthyroidism. Per germline, CDR1 SGHAT and CDR2 FQDESV (reference sequence). With 3 bases removed from V and 4 bases from J, the gap between germline ends came to 15 bases. The CDR3 has 15 amino acids. The table lists this clonotype with many counts. Its antigen is as yet unknown. As the template, RNA transcripts were used to amplify TCR beta CDR3 regions. First-round RT-PCR used HTBI primers; second-round multiplex PCR followed. TCRdb analysed the multiplex PCR reads with MiXCR anew, one entry per CDR3 protein. The repertoire has just over 600,000 distinct CDR3 sequences, 22% of them found once; the top ten carry approximately 7.7%. Hyperthyroidism patients, aged 18 to 65, were newly diagnosed, under 2 months' duration. The study excluded patients with other autoimmune diseases, uncontrolled infections, pregnancy or lactation. Diagnosis used clinical symptoms, serum thyroxine, TRAb, thyroid ultrasound and orbital computed tomography.

Study-level findings and limits: Between ophthalmopathy and stable hyperthyroidism, a 13-signature model drew a separation with around 88% sensitivity and about 80% specificity.

The sample comprised peripheral blood. The chain couples TRBV11-1 to TRBJ1-1; D possibly corresponds to TRBD1 (5 bases). This TCR was sampled from a woman between 18 and 30 years old with stable Graves' hyperthyroidism. Some clones in this sample may be carry-over from other donors' samples. The CDR3 region is CASSLGRLGGTEAFF. DNA for the CDR3: TGTGCCAGCAGCTTGGGACGACTGGGGGGCACTGAAGCTTTCTTT.